The rows below give T cell receptor beta chains drawn from one sample of a study of T cell repertoires in cytomegalovirus infection. TCRdb redid the calling of the reads with MiXCR, one entry per CDR3 protein. The table shows a few hundred thousand distinct CDR3 sequences, with about 18% occurring only once. The specimen was CD8+ T cells from PBMCs. The receptors come from a human donor in good health (CMV status not recorded). Some clones in this sample may be carry-over from other donors' samples. Each CDR3 is given with its conserved first and last residue. The D gene is left open where the match is weak. Clone size is not always given. Where it is, it says once, few, many or a class for expanded clones.

cdr3_aa: CASSGPGLVSDTQYF; cdr3_nt: TGTGCCAGCAGTGGACCGGGACTAGTATCTGATACGCAGTATTTT; j_call: TRBJ2-3; v_call: TRBV28; d_call: TRBD2; clone_size: many
cdr3_aa: CASSQQDRAYTEAFF; cdr3_nt: TGCGCCAGCAGTCAACAAGACAGGGCCTACACTGAAGCTTTCTTT; j_call: TRBJ1-1; v_call: TRBV23-1; d_call: TRBD1; clone_size: few
cdr3_aa: CASTGGTGRYEQYF; cdr3_nt: TGTGCCAGCACAGGCGGGACAGGGCGTTACGAGCAGTACTTC; j_call: TRBJ2-7; v_call: TRBV12-3/TRBV12-4; d_call: TRBD1; clone_size: few
cdr3_aa: CASSLLAGGGREQYF; cdr3_nt: TGTGCCAGCAGCTTATTGGCGGGGGGGGGTCGGGAGCAGTACTTC; j_call: TRBJ2-7; v_call: TRBV7-2; d_call: TRBD2; clone_size: NA
cdr3_aa: CASSLGRGTMNEKLFF; cdr3_nt: TGTGCCAGCAGCCTGGGTCGGGGAACTATGAATGAAAAACTGTTTTTT; j_call: TRBJ1-4; v_call: TRBV6-6; d_call: NA; clone_size: NA
cdr3_aa: CASSFRGYNEQFF; cdr3_nt: TGTGCCAGCAGCTTCCGGGGGTACAATGAGCAGTTCTTC; j_call: TRBJ2-1; v_call: TRBV7-9; d_call: NA; clone_size: NA
cdr3_aa: CASSQLTGGSYNEQFF; cdr3_nt: TGCGCCAGCAGCCAACTAACAGGGGGCTCCTACAATGAGCAGTTCTTC; j_call: TRBJ2-1; v_call: TRBV4-3; d_call: TRBD1; clone_size: many
cdr3_aa: CASSHRDSIRNEQFF; cdr3_nt: TGCGCCAGCAGCCACCGGGACAGTATAAGGAATGAGCAGTTCTTC; j_call: TRBJ2-1; v_call: TRBV4-3; d_call: TRBD1; clone_size: few
cdr3_aa: CASSLRQGVTEAFF; cdr3_nt: TGCGCCAGCAGCTTACGACAGGGGGTAACTGAAGCTTTCTTT; j_call: TRBJ1-1; v_call: TRBV4-1; d_call: TRBD1; clone_size: many
cdr3_aa: CASSEGGTVREQYF; cdr3_nt: TGTGCCAGCAGTGAAGGGGGGACGGTCCGGGAGCAGTACTTC; j_call: TRBJ2-7; v_call: TRBV2; d_call: NA; clone_size: few
cdr3_aa: CASSLEWTGDTEAFF; cdr3_nt: TGTGCCAGCAGCTTAGAATGGACAGGCGACACTGAAGCTTTCTTT; j_call: TRBJ1-1; v_call: TRBV7-9; d_call: TRBD1; clone_size: NA
cdr3_aa: CASRPSGGSGANVLTF; cdr3_nt: TGTGCCAGTAGGCCTTCGGGAGGCTCTGGGGCCAACGTCCTGACTTTC; j_call: TRBJ2-6; v_call: TRBV19; d_call: TRBD2; clone_size: few
cdr3_aa: CASRGGGAYEQYF; cdr3_nt: TGTGCCAGCAGGGGAGGGGGGGCCTACGAGCAGTACTTC; j_call: TRBJ2-7; v_call: TRBV7-2; d_call: NA; clone_size: few
cdr3_aa: CSATQGFSYEQYF; cdr3_nt: TGCAGTGCAACCCAGGGTTTCAGCTACGAGCAGTACTTC; j_call: TRBJ2-7; v_call: TRBV20-1; d_call: NA; clone_size: NA
cdr3_aa: CASSLLAGVNVYEQYF; cdr3_nt: TGTGCCAGCAGCTTACTAGCGGGGGTTAACGTCTACGAGCAGTACTTC; j_call: TRBJ2-7; v_call: TRBV7-6; d_call: TRBD2; clone_size: many
cdr3_aa: CASNPPGQGSFAQYF; cdr3_nt: TGTGCCAGCAACCCGCCGGGACAGGGGTCTTTTGCGCAGTATTTT; j_call: TRBJ2-3; v_call: TRBV28; d_call: TRBD1; clone_size: few
cdr3_aa: CASSDPQGARNNEQFF; cdr3_nt: TGTGCCAGCAGCGACCCCCAGGGGGCGCGAAACAATGAGCAGTTCTTC; j_call: TRBJ2-1; v_call: TRBV7-8; d_call: TRBD1; clone_size: many
cdr3_aa: CASSSSGQGNEQFF; cdr3_nt: TGTGCCAGCAGCTCGTCGGGACAGGGAAATGAGCAGTTCTTC; j_call: TRBJ2-1; v_call: TRBV5-5; d_call: TRBD1; clone_size: few
cdr3_aa: CASRELAGVNNEQFF; cdr3_nt: TGTGCCAGCAGGGAACTAGCGGGGGTTAACAATGAGCAGTTCTTC; j_call: TRBJ2-1; v_call: TRBV2; d_call: TRBD2; clone_size: NA
cdr3_aa: CASSYSRGFLSSTDTQYF; cdr3_nt: TGTGCCAGCAGTTACTCGCGGGGGTTCCTCTCTAGCACAGATACGCAGTATTTT; j_call: TRBJ2-3; v_call: TRBV6-5; d_call: TRBD2; clone_size: many
cdr3_aa: CASSAQPYLAASTDTQYF; cdr3_nt: TGTGCCAGCAGCGCCCAACCATATTTAGCGGCGAGCACAGATACGCAGTATTTT; j_call: TRBJ2-3; v_call: TRBV7-3; d_call: NA; clone_size: few
cdr3_aa: CASSKTGGNAEAFF; cdr3_nt: TGTGCCAGCAGCAAGACAGGGGGCAACGCTGAAGCTTTCTTT; j_call: TRBJ1-1; v_call: TRBV7-2; d_call: TRBD1; clone_size: many
cdr3_aa: CASSRPGQGVGGYTF; cdr3_nt: TGTGCCAGCAGCCGACCGGGACAGGGGGTTGGTGGCTACACCTTC; j_call: TRBJ1-2; v_call: TRBV7-9; d_call: TRBD1; clone_size: NA
cdr3_aa: CASSLGPGGYSSNQPQHF; cdr3_nt: TGCGCCAGCAGCTTGGGTCCAGGCGGTTATTCAAGCAATCAGCCCCAGCATTTT; j_call: TRBJ1-5; v_call: TRBV5-1; d_call: NA; clone_size: NA
cdr3_aa: CASSFQRVRGVNEKLFF; cdr3_nt: TGTGCCAGCAGCTTTCAAAGGGTCAGGGGGGTTAATGAAAAACTGTTTTTT; j_call: TRBJ1-4; v_call: TRBV7-2; d_call: TRBD1; clone_size: many
cdr3_aa: CASTRKGVYEQYF; cdr3_nt: TGTGCCAGCACCCGGAAAGGGGTCTACGAGCAGTACTTC; j_call: TRBJ2-7; v_call: TRBV6-1; d_call: NA; clone_size: NA
cdr3_aa: CSARALRAQPTEAFF; cdr3_nt: TGCAGTGCTAGAGCCCTGCGCGCCCAACCCACTGAAGCTTTCTTT; j_call: TRBJ1-1; v_call: TRBV20-1; d_call: NA; clone_size: NA
cdr3_aa: CASRLTGAIDSNQPQHF; cdr3_nt: TGTGCCAGCAGACTGACAGGCGCGATAGATAGCAATCAGCCCCAGCATTTT; j_call: TRBJ1-5; v_call: TRBV27; d_call: NA; clone_size: few
cdr3_aa: CASSQVSPGDYEQYF; cdr3_nt: TGCGCCAGCAGCCAAGTGAGTCCAGGAGACTACGAGCAGTACTTC; j_call: TRBJ2-7; v_call: TRBV4-3; d_call: NA; clone_size: NA
cdr3_aa: CASSVDRGFVYEQYF; cdr3_nt: TGTGCCAGCAGCGTGGACAGGGGGTTCGTCTACGAGCAGTACTTC; j_call: TRBJ2-7; v_call: TRBV2; d_call: TRBD1; clone_size: NA
cdr3_aa: CSARSVNTSPGEQYF; cdr3_nt: TGCAGTGCTAGATCGGTAAACACTAGCCCTGGGGAGCAGTACTTC; j_call: TRBJ2-7; v_call: TRBV20-1; d_call: NA; clone_size: few
cdr3_aa: CASSQGWRRNTGELFF; cdr3_nt: TGTGCCAGCAGCCAAGGGTGGAGAAGGAACACCGGGGAGCTGTTTTTT; j_call: TRBJ2-2; v_call: TRBV3-1; d_call: NA; clone_size: few
cdr3_aa: CASSARRGLLNEKLFF; cdr3_nt: TGTGCCAGCAGTGCCCGCCGGGGGTTGTTAAATGAAAAACTGTTTTTT; j_call: TRBJ1-4; v_call: TRBV6-5; d_call: NA; clone_size: NA
cdr3_aa: CASTSRPNLRYQPQHF; cdr3_nt: TGTGCCAGCACGTCCAGGCCGAATCTTCGCTATCAGCCCCAGCATTTT; j_call: TRBJ1-5; v_call: TRBV28; d_call: NA; clone_size: few
cdr3_aa: CASSYVRRTDPSTDTQYF; cdr3_nt: TGTGCCAGCAGTTACGTGAGAAGGACAGATCCTAGCACAGATACGCAGTATTTT; j_call: TRBJ2-3; v_call: TRBV6-6; d_call: NA; clone_size: NA
cdr3_aa: CASSQGTSDNEQFF; cdr3_nt: TGCGCCAGCAGCCAGGGGACTAGCGACAATGAGCAGTTCTTC; j_call: TRBJ2-1; v_call: TRBV4-1; d_call: TRBD2; clone_size: few
cdr3_aa: CASSLARNSGANVLTF; cdr3_nt: TGTGCCAGCAGCTTAGCGAGGAACTCTGGGGCCAACGTCCTGACTTTC; j_call: TRBJ2-6; v_call: TRBV7-9; d_call: NA; clone_size: many
cdr3_aa: CASSYSTLAGREQYF; cdr3_nt: TGTGCCAGCAGTTACTCGACTCTAGCGGGGCGCGAGCAGTACTTC; j_call: TRBJ2-7; v_call: TRBV6-5; d_call: TRBD2; clone_size: few
cdr3_aa: CASSAIHRESGEQYF; cdr3_nt: TGTGCCAGCAGCGCGATTCACAGGGAATCTGGGGAGCAGTACTTC; j_call: TRBJ2-7; v_call: TRBV13; d_call: NA; clone_size: NA
cdr3_aa: CATHQTAGSYEQYF; cdr3_nt: TGTGCCACTCACCAAACAGCGGGTTCCTACGAGCAGTACTTC; j_call: TRBJ2-7; v_call: TRBV5-4; d_call: NA; clone_size: NA
cdr3_aa: CASSHGTGGLYEQYF; cdr3_nt: TGTGCCAGCAGCCACGGGACAGGGGGTTTGTACGAGCAGTACTTC; j_call: TRBJ2-7; v_call: TRBV11-2; d_call: TRBD1; clone_size: NA
cdr3_aa: CASSPWGESDYGYTF; cdr3_nt: TGTGCCAGCAGCCCATGGGGGGAGAGCGACTATGGCTACACCTTC; j_call: TRBJ1-2; v_call: TRBV7-6; d_call: NA; clone_size: many
cdr3_aa: CSVEVIRGRVGNLVQETQYF; cdr3_nt: TGCAGCGTTGAAGTTATCAGGGGGCGGGTGGGGAACCTAGTCCAAGAGACCCAGTACTTC; j_call: TRBJ2-5; v_call: TRBV29-1; d_call: TRBD1; clone_size: NA
cdr3_aa: CASLEGQGEAFF; cdr3_nt: TGTGCCAGCTTGGAGGGACAGGGGGAAGCTTTCTTT; j_call: TRBJ1-1; v_call: TRBV2; d_call: TRBD1; clone_size: NA